This paragraph reports one T cell receptor (beta chain). The antigen is not known. The V end was cut by 1 base, the J end by 0 bases, with 14 bases between. This CDR3 contains 16 residues. Germline-derived CDR1 and CDR2 are SQVTM and ANQGSEA. Through a sample-barcoded 5' primer and a J-beta primer mix, a second PCR was run for roughly 7 to 12 cycles. Each cDNA molecule received a tag from a template-switch adaptor that had 12 random nucleotides. TCRdb independently ran MiXCR on the 5' RACE reads; one entry per CDR3 protein. The sample carries approximately 790,000 distinct CDR3 sequences, roughly 60% recorded once. This entry comes from a study of blood T cells in healthy people across ages. The study's findings and limits: Diversity estimates from one million T cells were considered underestimates.

Each individual donor underwent a draw of 8.5 to 10 milliliters of peripheral blood. This chain links TRBV29-1 with TRBJ2-3; possible D gene TRBD2, 6 bases. This sequence was found in a young man in good health. The sequenced sample was blood. The CDR3 nucleotides read TGCAGCGTTGAAGCACGGCCAGGGACTAGCACAGATACGCAGTATTTT. This sequence encodes CSVEARPGTSTDTQYF.